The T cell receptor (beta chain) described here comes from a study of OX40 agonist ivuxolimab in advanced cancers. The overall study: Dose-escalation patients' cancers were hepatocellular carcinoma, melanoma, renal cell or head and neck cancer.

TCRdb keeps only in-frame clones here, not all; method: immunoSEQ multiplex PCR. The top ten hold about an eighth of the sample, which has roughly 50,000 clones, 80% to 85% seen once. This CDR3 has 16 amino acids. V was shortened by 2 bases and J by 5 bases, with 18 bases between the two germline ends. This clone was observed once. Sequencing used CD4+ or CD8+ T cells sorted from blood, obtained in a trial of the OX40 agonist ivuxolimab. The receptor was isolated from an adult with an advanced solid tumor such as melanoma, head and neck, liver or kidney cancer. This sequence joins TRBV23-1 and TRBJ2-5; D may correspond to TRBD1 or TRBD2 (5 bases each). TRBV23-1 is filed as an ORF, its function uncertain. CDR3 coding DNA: TGCGCCAGCAGTCAACTTATCGTGGGGGAAGGGGAGACCCAGTACTTC. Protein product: CASSQLIVGEGETQYF.